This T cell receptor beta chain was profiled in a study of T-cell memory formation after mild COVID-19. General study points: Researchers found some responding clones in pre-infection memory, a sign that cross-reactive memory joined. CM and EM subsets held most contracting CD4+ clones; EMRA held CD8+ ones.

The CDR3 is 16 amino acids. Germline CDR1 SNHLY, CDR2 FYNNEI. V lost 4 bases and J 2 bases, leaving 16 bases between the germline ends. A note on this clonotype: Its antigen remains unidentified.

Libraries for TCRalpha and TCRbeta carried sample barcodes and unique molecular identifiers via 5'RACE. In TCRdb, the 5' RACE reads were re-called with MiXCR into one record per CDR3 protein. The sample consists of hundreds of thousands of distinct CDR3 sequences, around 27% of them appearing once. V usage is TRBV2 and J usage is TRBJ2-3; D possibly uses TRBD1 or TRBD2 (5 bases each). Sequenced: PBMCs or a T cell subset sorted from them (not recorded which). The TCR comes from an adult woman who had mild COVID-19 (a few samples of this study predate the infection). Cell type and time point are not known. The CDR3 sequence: CASSARDWGFTDTQYF. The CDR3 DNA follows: TGTGCCAGCAGTGCACGGGATTGGGGGTTCACAGATACGCAGTATTTT.